What follows are 19 T cell receptor beta chains derived from one specimen sequenced in a study of T-cell reconstitution after alpha-beta-depleted transplantation in children. Preparation of the TCRbeta library was carried out with unique molecular identifiers. TCRdb re-derived calls from the PCR reads in MiXCR, one entry per CDR3 protein. The data hold fewer than 400,000 distinct CDR3 sequences, with around 21% observed a single time. The material was PBMCs from the stem cell graft donor, obtained from the stem cell graft. Receptors originate from a human donor who donated a stem cell graft to a child with acute myeloid leukemia.

The chain links TRBV6-1 to TRBJ2-4; weak D call: TRBD2 (5 bases). V lost 6 bases and J 8 bases, leaving 14 bases between the germline ends. The CDR3 sequence is 13 residues long. CDR1 and CDR2 from the germline V gene are MNHNS and SASEGT. The CDR3 bases are TGTGCCAGCAGGAGGGCAACCGGGGACATTCAGTACTTC. Translated, it gives CASRRATGDIQYF.

This clonotype was seen ten or more times. The V gene is TRBV27, the J gene TRBJ2-4; 8 bases align to TRBD1. CDR1 and CDR2 (germline): MNHEY, SMNVEV (reference sequence). The length of the CDR3 is 13 residues. J was trimmed by 6 bases and V by 5 bases; bases with no gene match: 3. CDR3 nucleotide sequence: TGTGCCAGCAGTAGGGACAGGACAAACATTCAGTACTTC. Translating gives CASSRDRTNIQYF.

The table lists this clonotype with a few counts. The rearrangement uses TRBV19 and TRBJ2-3; 8 nucleotides line up with TRBD1. The CDR3 runs to 15 residues. The germline V gene has CDR1 LNHDA and CDR2 SQIVND (reference sequence). V trimming: 1 base; J trimming: 2 bases; junction bases outside the gene matches: 2. CDR3 loop: CASSIGTGNTDTQYF. DNA of the CDR3: TGTGCCAGTAGTATAGGGACAGGGAACACAGATACGCAGTATTTT. Drawing the rest from reference TRBV19 and TRBJ2-3, the complete variable domain is DGGITQSPKYLFRKEGQNVTLSCEQNLNHDAMYWYRQDPGQGLRLIYYSQIVNDFQKGDIAEGYSVSREKKESFPLTVTSAQKNPTAFYLCASSIGTGNTDTQYFGPGTRLTVL.

The rearrangement links TRBV5-1 to TRBJ2-3, with 11 bases identical to TRBD2. CDR1 is SGHRS and CDR2 is YFSETQ in the germline V gene. This CDR3 has 15 residues. The trim removed 1 base at V and 6 bases at J, leaving 4 bases unmatched. The CDR3 protein is CASSLTSGSDDTQYF. CDR3 DNA sequence: TGCGCCAGCAGCTTGACTAGCGGGAGTGACGATACGCAGTATTTT.

In the case of this clonotype: This likely comes from a read error, as the CDR3 has no conserved phenylalanine or tryptophan at its end. The chain carries TRBV12-3 or TRBV12-4 and TRBJ1-3, with 7 bases aligning to TRBD1. The V and J ends lost 5 bases and 8 bases, in that order; junction bases with no gene match: 9. The CDR3 covers 14 residues. CDR3 nucleotides: TGTGCCAGCAGTGGGACAGAAAAGACGGACACCATATATATT. Translation: CASSGTEKTDTIYI.

This clonotype was counted only a few times. The CDR3 sequence: CASSYRVGDTQYF. The CDR3 bases are TGTGCCAGCAGCTACAGGGTGGGAGATACGCAGTATTTT. The chain couples TRBV2 to TRBJ2-3; the D gene is possibly TRBD1 (6 bases). Germline CDR1 reads SNHLY; CDR2 reads FYNNEI. V shed 6 bases and J shed 5 bases, with 12 bases lying between them. The CDR3 is 13 residues long.

V gene TRBV7-3 combines with J gene TRBJ2-5; 11 nucleotides line up with TRBD2. V lost 5 bases, J lost 1 base, and 3 bases stayed unmatched. CDR3 length equals 15 residues. From germline, CDR1 is SGHTA and CDR2 FQGTGA. CDR3 residues: CASSRGTSGQETQYF. The CDR3, as DNA: TGTGCCAGCAGCCGGGGGACTAGCGGCCAAGAGACCCAGTACTTC.

This clonotype was found a few times. This rearrangement joins TRBV12-3 or TRBV12-4 to TRBJ2-3; 9 bases match TRBD2. V dropped 6 bases and J dropped 4; count of bases not matched to a gene: 5. The CDR3 covers 14 residues. The CDR3 here is CASSSGLASDTQYF. CDR3 nucleotide sequence: TGTGCCAGCAGCTCTGGACTAGCGTCAGATACGCAGTATTTT.

This clonotype was recorded many times. The V and J genes are TRBV5-1 and TRBJ2-1, with 8 bases fitting TRBD1. The V gene end was trimmed by 2 bases and the J gene end by 8 bases; junction bases not matched to a gene: 6. Per the germline V gene, CDR1 is SGHRS and CDR2 is YFSETQ. The CDR3 has 14 amino acids. The chain's CDR3 is CASSFGQGSYEQFF. The CDR3 nucleotides are TGCGCCAGCAGCTTCGGACAGGGAAGCTATGAGCAGTTCTTC.

This clonotype was observed a single time. The chain is built from TRBV7-9 and TRBJ2-7, with D maybe TRBD1 (5 bases). Between the trimmed V and J ends, which lost 6 bases and 1 base, there was a span of 16 bases. The CDR3 spans 15 residues. Germline V gene lookup returns CDR1 SEHNR and CDR2 FQNEAQ (reference sequence). CDR3 region: CASSLSLQGSYEQYF. The CDR3 DNA is TGTGCCAGCAGTTTATCCCTGCAGGGTTCCTACGAGCAGTACTTC.

This clonotype was observed many times. The rearrangement uses TRBV21-1 and TRBJ2-7. TRBV21-1 is a pseudogene locus. The CDR3 spans 16 residues. DNA of the CDR3: TGTGCCAGCAGCAAACGTGGCCAGCTGATGTCCTACGAGCAGTACTTC. Amino acids: CASSKRGQLMSYEQYF.

This clonotype was seen many times. The chain carries TRBV12-3 or TRBV12-4 and TRBJ2-1, with a tentative D call TRBD2 (5 bases). Deletions cut 4 bases from V and 1 base from J, with 11 bases between. This CDR3 region has 15 residues. The CDR3 spells CASSSTGGSYNEQFF. CDR3 nucleotides: TGTGCCAGCAGTTCTACTGGAGGATCCTACAATGAGCAGTTCTTC.

This clonotype showed up just a few times. The chain links TRBV20-1 to TRBJ1-2; D gene unclear. Between the trimmed V and J ends, which lost 6 bases and 2 bases, there was a span of 22 bases. CDR3 length: 16 amino acids. Germline loops: CDR1 DFQATT, CDR2 SNEGSKA (reference sequence). The CDR3 here is CSAVAGILPPNYGYTF. As DNA, the CDR3 is TGCAGTGCAGTTGCCGGGATCTTGCCTCCCAACTATGGCTACACCTTC.

This clonotype was seen only a few times. The rearrangement links TRBV12-3 or TRBV12-4 to TRBJ1-5; 7 bases agree with TRBD1. Germline trimming cut 3 bases from V and 7 bases from J; bases unmatched to any gene: 3. CDR3 size: 13 residues. CDR3 nucleotides: TGTGCCAGCAGTTTTACAGGGGAACAGCCCCAGCATTTT. Translating gives CASSFTGEQPQHF.

In this sample, this clonotype turned up many times. This chain uses TRBV4-1 with TRBJ2-1; 10 bases are shared with TRBD1. Losses at the gene ends were 4 bases for V and 7 bases for J; bases not matched to a gene: 10. In germline, CDR1 is MGHRA, CDR2 YSYEKL. The CDR3 spans 16 residues. CDR3 loop: CASSPLTGGLMNEQFF. The CDR3 DNA sequence: TGCGCCAGCAGCCCCCTGACAGGGGGCTTGATGAATGAGCAGTTCTTC.

The gene calls are TRBV15 and TRBJ2-1; D perhaps matches TRBD1 (6 bases). The germline CDR1 and CDR2 sequences are LNHNV and YYDKDF (reference sequence). Trimming removed 0 bases from V and 1 base from J, with 7 bases in between. This CDR3 has 15 amino acids. The DNA of the CDR3 is TGTGCCACCAGCAGAGAAGGGGGATCCTACAATGAGCAGTTCTTC. This gives the protein CATSREGGSYNEQFF. Together with reference TRBV15 and TRBJ2-1, the CDR3 gives the full variable domain: DAMVIQNPRYQVTQFGKPVTLSCSQTLNHNVMYWYQQKSSQAPKLLFHYYDKDFNNEADTPDNFQSRRPNTSFCFLDIRSPGLGDTAMYLCATSREGGSYNEQFFGPGTRLTVL.

The gene calls are TRBV5-1 and TRBJ1-1, with TRBD1 as a possible D gene (5 bases). This CDR3 is built from 19 residues. Looked up from germline, CDR1 is SGHRS and CDR2 is YFSETQ. Trimming cost V 4 bases and J 0 bases, with 25 bases left between them. DNA for the CDR3: TGCGCCAGCAGCCCGTCGACAGCCCTATCCAACCTCCTGAACACTGAAGCTTTCTTT. Amino acid sequence: CASSPSTALSNLLNTEAFF.

This clonotype was observed many times. The chain recombines TRBV20-1 with TRBJ1-5; 9 positions match TRBD1. Germline V gene lookup returns CDR1 DFQATT and CDR2 SNEGSKA (reference sequence). The trim removed 5 bases at V and 4 bases at J, leaving 3 bases unmatched. The CDR3 runs 13 residues. As DNA, the CDR3 is TGCAGTGCTGGACAGGGGCCTAATCAGCCCCAGCATTTT. This encodes CSAGQGPNQPQHF.

In this sample, this clonotype turned up many times. V gene TRBV25-1 combines with J gene TRBJ2-5, with 12 bases lining up with TRBD2. Losses at the gene ends were 8 bases for V and 2 bases for J; bases not matched to a gene: 6. This CDR3 is 15 amino acids long. CDR1 is MGHDK, CDR2 SYGVNS, per germline. The CDR3 DNA follows: TGTGCCAGCGGACTGACTAGCGGGAGTCAAGAGACCCAGTACTTC. Translated: CASGLTSGSQETQYF.